Listed below are T cell receptor beta chains from one sample, sequenced in a study of T-cell memory formation after mild COVID-19. TCRdb re-called the 5' RACE reads through MiXCR, storing one row per CDR3 protein. The table includes around 510,000 distinct CDR3 sequences, roughly 22% detected once. The sample was PBMCs or a T cell subset sorted from them (not recorded which). The receptors were sampled from an adult woman who had mild COVID-19 (a few samples of this study predate the infection). Cell type and time point are not known. CDR3s include the opening cysteine and the closing phenylalanine or tryptophan. A D gene is named only where the DNA matches it firmly. The listing skips clone size in some rows; elsewhere it reads once, few, many or a size class.

v_gene: TRBV7-9
d_gene: TRBD2
j_gene: TRBJ2-5
abundance: few
CDR3nt: TGTGCCAGCAGACCCGGGACTAGAATTACCCAGTACTTC
CDR3aa: CASRPGTRITQYF

v_gene: TRBV9
d_gene: -
j_gene: TRBJ2-7
abundance: few
CDR3nt: TGTGCCAGCAGCGTAGCAGACAGAACCTACGAGCAGTACTTC
CDR3aa: CASSVADRTYEQYF

v_gene: TRBV29-1
d_gene: -
j_gene: TRBJ2-5
abundance: -
CDR3nt: TGCAGCGTCAACAGGGACGGTGGGACCCAGTACTTC
CDR3aa: CSVNRDGGTQYF

v_gene: TRBV13
d_gene: -
j_gene: TRBJ2-7
abundance: -
CDR3nt: TGTGCCAGCAGCTTACATCGCACCTACGAGCAGTACTTC
CDR3aa: CASSLHRTYEQYF

v_gene: TRBV7-9
d_gene: -
j_gene: TRBJ2-3
abundance: -
CDR3nt: TGTGCCAGCGGCGATAGAAACACAGATACGCAGTATTTT
CDR3aa: CASGDRNTDTQYF

v_gene: TRBV29-1
d_gene: TRBD1
j_gene: TRBJ1-5
abundance: -
CDR3nt: TGCAGCGTCCAGACAGGGGGTCAGCCCCAGCATTTT
CDR3aa: CSVQTGGQPQHF

v_gene: TRBV6-5
d_gene: -
j_gene: TRBJ1-1
abundance: few
CDR3nt: TGTGCCAGCAGTTTAGCCCCCGGGAAGTTTAACACTGAAGCTTTCTTT
CDR3aa: CASSLAPGKFNTEAFF

v_gene: TRBV2
d_gene: TRBD1
j_gene: TRBJ2-1
abundance: -
CDR3nt: TGTGCCAGCAGCCAAGAAGGGACAGGGGTCAATGAGCAGTTCTTC
CDR3aa: CASSQEGTGVNEQFF

v_gene: TRBV4-1
d_gene: -
j_gene: TRBJ1-2
abundance: few
CDR3nt: TGCGCCAGCAGCCAAGGGACAGTGGAGTGGGGCTATGGCTACACCTTC
CDR3aa: CASSQGTVEWGYGYTF

v_gene: TRBV7-2
d_gene: -
j_gene: TRBJ2-1
abundance: few
CDR3nt: TGTGCCAGCAGCTTATACAGGTACAATGAGCAGTTCTTC
CDR3aa: CASSLYRYNEQFF

v_gene: TRBV7-9
d_gene: TRBD2
j_gene: TRBJ2-3
abundance: -
CDR3nt: TGTGCCAGCAGCTTGTTTCGGACTAGCGGGAGTGCAGATACGCAGTATTTT
CDR3aa: CASSLFRTSGSADTQYF

v_gene: TRBV7-2
d_gene: TRBD2
j_gene: TRBJ2-3
abundance: -
CDR3nt: TGTGCCAGCAGCCCGGCTCGACGAACTAGCGGGGGAGATACGCAGTATTTT
CDR3aa: CASSPARRTSGGDTQYF

v_gene: TRBV7-2
d_gene: -
j_gene: TRBJ1-2
abundance: few
CDR3nt: TGTGCCAGCAGCTCCCTTTCGGGTGGCTACACCTTC
CDR3aa: CASSSLSGGYTF

v_gene: TRBV2
d_gene: -
j_gene: TRBJ1-1
abundance: -
CDR3nt: TGTGCCAGCACGGATCCAGACCGGAACACTGAAGCTTTCTTT
CDR3aa: CASTDPDRNTEAFF

v_gene: TRBV20-1
d_gene: -
j_gene: TRBJ1-1
abundance: -
CDR3nt: TGCAGTGCTAGATCTGTGGGAGCTTTCTTT
CDR3aa: CSARSVGAFF

v_gene: TRBV11-3
d_gene: -
j_gene: TRBJ2-2
abundance: few
CDR3nt: TGTGCCAGCACCCGATTGGACCTATCCGGGGAGCTGTTTTTT
CDR3aa: CASTRLDLSGELFF

v_gene: TRBV5-1
d_gene: -
j_gene: TRBJ2-7
abundance: -
CDR3nt: TGCGCCAGCAGCTCCTCGTACCGGGACGGAAACTCCTACGAGCAGTACTTC
CDR3aa: CASSSSYRDGNSYEQYF

v_gene: TRBV5-1
d_gene: -
j_gene: TRBJ2-7
abundance: few
CDR3nt: TGCGCCAGCAGCTTGCGGGCAGCGAACTACGAGCAGTACTTC
CDR3aa: CASSLRAANYEQYF

v_gene: TRBV20-1
d_gene: -
j_gene: TRBJ2-3
abundance: -
CDR3nt: TGCAGTGCTGGATACAGAAGCACAGATACGCAGTATTTT
CDR3aa: CSAGYRSTDTQYF

v_gene: TRBV27
d_gene: -
j_gene: TRBJ1-1
abundance: many
CDR3nt: TGTGCCAGCAGCTTCGCGGGGATGAACACTGAAGCTTTCTTT
CDR3aa: CASSFAGMNTEAFF

v_gene: TRBV9
d_gene: -
j_gene: TRBJ2-5
abundance: -
CDR3nt: TGTGCCAGCAGCGTAATCCTCGGGGAGACCCAGTACTTC
CDR3aa: CASSVILGETQYF

v_gene: TRBV7-7
d_gene: -
j_gene: TRBJ1-5
abundance: -
CDR3nt: TGTGCCAGCAGCTTATGTCCCAGGAAAATTAGCAATCAGCCCCAGCATTTT
CDR3aa: CASSLCPRKISNQPQHF

v_gene: TRBV4-1
d_gene: -
j_gene: TRBJ2-3
abundance: few
CDR3nt: TGCGCCAGCAGCCAAGGGTTCGCCAGCACAGATACGCAGTATTTT
CDR3aa: CASSQGFASTDTQYF

v_gene: TRBV5-1
d_gene: TRBD2
j_gene: TRBJ2-3
abundance: -
CDR3nt: TGCGCCAGCAGCTTGGTCCCCCTAGCGGGGGGGCGTGTCGGCACAGATACGCAGTATTTT
CDR3aa: CASSLVPLAGGRVGTDTQYF

v_gene: TRBV6-1
d_gene: TRBD2
j_gene: TRBJ2-1
abundance: -
CDR3nt: TGTGCCAGCAGGACCCGGGGGGGGCAGAGAGATGAGCAGTTCTTC
CDR3aa: CASRTRGGQRDEQFF

v_gene: TRBV4-1
d_gene: -
j_gene: TRBJ1-5
abundance: -
CDR3nt: TGCGCCAGCAGCCCCCGGCAGGCCAGCAATCAGCCCCAGCATTTT
CDR3aa: CASSPRQASNQPQHF

v_gene: TRBV20-1
d_gene: TRBD2
j_gene: TRBJ2-2
abundance: few
CDR3nt: TGCAGTGCTAAGGGTTGGGGGGGTAACACCGGGGAGCTGTTTTTT
CDR3aa: CSAKGWGGNTGELFF

v_gene: TRBV6-2/TRBV6-3
d_gene: TRBD2
j_gene: TRBJ2-3
abundance: -
CDR3nt: TGTGCCAGCAGTTACCAGGTCACTAGCGGGGGGGCCCTTGCAGATACGCAGTATTTT
CDR3aa: CASSYQVTSGGALADTQYF

v_gene: TRBV21-1
d_gene: -
j_gene: TRBJ1-3
abundance: many
CDR3nt: TGTGCCAGCAGCAAGAGTGGGACGGCAAACTCTGGAAACACCATATATTTT
CDR3aa: CASSKSGTANSGNTIYF

v_gene: TRBV9
d_gene: TRBD2
j_gene: TRBJ2-4
abundance: -
CDR3nt: TGTGCCAGCAGCCCCCCTGTCGGTAGTACAACGGGGGGGGAACTAGCCAAAAACATTCAGTACTTC
CDR3aa: CASSPPVGSTTGGELAKNIQYF

v_gene: TRBV29-1
d_gene: -
j_gene: TRBJ2-5
abundance: many
CDR3nt: TGCAGCGTTGGGCCCCAAGAGACCCAGTACTTC
CDR3aa: CSVGPQETQYF

v_gene: TRBV4-3
d_gene: TRBD2
j_gene: TRBJ2-1
abundance: few
CDR3nt: TGCGCCAGCAGCCCGGGACTAGCCATTTACAATGAGCAGTTCTTC
CDR3aa: CASSPGLAIYNEQFF

v_gene: TRBV10-3
d_gene: -
j_gene: TRBJ1-1
abundance: -
CDR3nt: TGTGCCATCAGTGAGTCCACTCAGGGATACACTGAAGCTTTCTTT
CDR3aa: CAISESTQGYTEAFF

v_gene: TRBV12-3/TRBV12-4
d_gene: -
j_gene: TRBJ1-5
abundance: -
CDR3nt: TGTGCCAGCAGAAGAAGTCGACCTCAGCCCCAGCATTTT
CDR3aa: CASRRSRPQPQHF

v_gene: TRBV7-9
d_gene: -
j_gene: TRBJ1-4
abundance: -
CDR3nt: TGTGCCAGCAGCCCACCCCCCGGTAGGGGTAATGAAAAACTGTTTTTT
CDR3aa: CASSPPPGRGNEKLFF

v_gene: TRBV29-1
d_gene: -
j_gene: TRBJ2-2
abundance: many
CDR3nt: TGCAGCGCAACTAAAGCCTCAAACACCGGGGAGCTGTTTTTT
CDR3aa: CSATKASNTGELFF

v_gene: TRBV5-1
d_gene: TRBD1
j_gene: TRBJ1-1
abundance: -
CDR3nt: TGCGCCAGCAGCAAGGGACAGGCGAACACTGAAGCTTTCTTT
CDR3aa: CASSKGQANTEAFF

v_gene: TRBV18
d_gene: TRBD2
j_gene: TRBJ2-5
abundance: -
CDR3nt: TGTGCCAGCTCACCACTGCGGGAGGGCCAAGAGACCCAGTACTTC
CDR3aa: CASSPLREGQETQYF

v_gene: TRBV9
d_gene: -
j_gene: TRBJ1-2
abundance: many
CDR3nt: TGTGCCAGCAGCGCCACCTCTTCGGGCGGCTACACCTTC
CDR3aa: CASSATSSGGYTF

v_gene: TRBV29-1
d_gene: -
j_gene: TRBJ2-2
abundance: -
CDR3nt: TGCAGCGTTGAACGGCAGTCCTCGGGCACCGGGGAGCTGTTTTTT
CDR3aa: CSVERQSSGTGELFF

v_gene: TRBV9
d_gene: -
j_gene: TRBJ1-1
abundance: few
CDR3nt: TGTGCCAGCAGTTCAAGGGTAGGGGTAGTTGCTGAAGCTTTCTTT
CDR3aa: CASSSRVGVVAEAFF